This entry lists 7 T cell receptor beta chains sequenced from one sample in a study of shared clonotypes between healthy human individuals. TCRdb's copy holds only in-frame clones and misses some; the assay was immunoSEQ multiplex PCR. This repertoire shows about 2.4 million clones, over 85% found once; its top ten account for approximately 0.36%. Sequenced: naive CD4+ T cells from PBMCs. This sample's subset: CD45RA+ positively selected. The receptors derive from a man in his late teens or twenties in good health. Some clones in this sample may be carry-over from other donors' samples.

J is TRBJ1-1 and V is TRBV18; 8 bases align to TRBD1. CDR3 length equals 16 residues. Germline V gives CDR1 KGHSH, CDR2 LQKENI. V lost 3 bases, J lost 4 bases, and 10 bases stayed unmatched. The CDR3 DNA sequence: TGTGCCAGCTCACCTAGTACAGGGGGGAGGATCACTGAAGCTTTCTTT. Its translation: CASSPSTGGRITEAFF.

This chain links TRBV28 with TRBJ1-2, with D unresolved. The germline V and J ends were trimmed by 2 bases and 4 bases, with 11 bases remaining between them. The CDR3 totals 14 residues. Germline V gene lookup returns CDR1 MDHEN and CDR2 SYDVKM. In DNA, the CDR3 is TGTGCCAGCAGTTTAAAGCAGAACGGCTATGGCTACACCTTC. Its translation is CASSLKQNGYGYTF.

This chain links TRBV5-1 with TRBJ2-6; D not certain. The CDR3 is made up of 16 amino acids. Trimming took 2 bases from V and 1 from J, leaving 10 bases between them. Germline values: CDR1 SGHRS, CDR2 YFSETQ. CDR3 amino acids: CASSFDGPSGANVLTF. The CDR3 DNA reads TGCGCCAGCAGCTTCGACGGCCCTTCTGGGGCCAACGTCCTGACTTTC.

The gene calls are TRBV9 and TRBJ2-7; 11 nucleotides agree with TRBD2. The junction had 3 bases not matched to a gene; V was cut back by 0 bases and J by 4 bases. From germline, CDR1 is SGDLS and CDR2 YYNGEE. The CDR3 has 15 amino acids. The CDR3 coding sequence is TGTGCCAGCAGCGTAGAACTAGCGGGGGTATACGAGCAGTACTTC. This sequence encodes CASSVELAGVYEQYF.

CDR3 loop: CAWTSTSHPGQGAPESAEAFF. The CDR3, as DNA: TGTGCCTGGACCTCGACCTCTCATCCGGGACAGGGGGCGCCAGAGTCCGCTGAAGCTTTCTTT. This chain uses TRBV30 with TRBJ1-1; TRBD1 aligns across 12 bases. CDR1 and CDR2 (germline): GTSNPN, SVGIG (reference sequence). The junction had 27 bases not matched to a gene; V was cut back by 4 bases and J by 6 bases. The CDR3 is 21 amino acids.

V gene TRBV28 combines with J gene TRBJ1-5; a possible D gene is TRBD1 (6 bases). Looked up from germline, CDR1 is MDHEN and CDR2 is SYDVKM. V was cut by 5 bases and J by 5 bases, with 13 bases left in between. The CDR3 covers 14 residues. The CDR3 spells CASSRLWGHQPQHF. The DNA of the CDR3 is TGTGCCAGCAGTCGGCTGTGGGGGCATCAGCCCCAGCATTTT.

The genes are TRBV28 and TRBJ2-2; TRBD1 matches 8 bases. CDR3 length: 14 amino acids. The germline CDR1 and CDR2 sequences are MDHEN and SYDVKM. J was trimmed by 4 bases and V by 6 bases; bases with no gene match: 4. The CDR3 DNA reads as TGTGCCAGCAGCCCAGGGGGCATCACCGGGGAGCTGTTTTTT. Translated, it gives CASSPGGITGELFF.